The 16 T cell receptor beta chains given below trace back to one sample, sequenced in a study of CD8 T cell repertoires and HIV-1 epitope variants. TCRdb's copy holds only in-frame clones and misses some; the assay was immunoSEQ multiplex PCR. The sample includes about 95,000 clones, approximately 70% of them seen just once. Sequences were obtained from uncultured baseline CD8+ T cells from peripheral blood mononuclear cells (PBMCs). The receptor source for this set is a male donor with HIV.

This sequence joins TRBV5-6 and TRBJ1-1; D gene unclear. Per germline, CDR1 SGHDT and CDR2 YYEEEE. This CDR3 has 12 amino acids. The V end lost 4 bases, the J end lost 2 bases, and 6 bases lay between the germline ends. The CDR3 region is CASSLLNTEAFF. CDR3 DNA sequence: TGTGCCAGCAGCCTCCTTAACACTGAAGCTTTCTTT.

The rearrangement links TRBV9 to TRBJ2-7, with a possible D match to TRBD1 (6 bases). Trimming stripped 3 bases from V and 5 bases from J, with 15 bases between. Germline assignment: CDR1 SGDLS and CDR2 YYNGEE. CDR3 length: 14 amino acids. The CDR3 is CASSGTGTPHEQYF. The CDR3 DNA reads as TGTGCCAGCAGCGGAACCGGGACACCACACGAGCAGTACTTC.

In its sample, this clone was seen once. V usage is TRBV7-9 and J usage is TRBJ2-1; TRBD2 matches 10 bases. V trimming: 2 bases; J trimming: 7 bases; junction bases outside the gene matches: 8. The CDR3 contains 16 residues. Looked up from germline, CDR1 is SEHNR and CDR2 is FQNEAQ (reference sequence). CDR3 DNA sequence: TGTGCCAGCAGCTTACTGTTAGCGGGGGGTATAAATGAGCAGTTCTTC. This sequence encodes CASSLLLAGGINEQFF. The full variable domain, in which reference TRBV7-9 and TRBJ2-1 provide the parts outside the CDR3, is DTGVSQNPRHKITKRGQNVTFRCDPISEHNRLYWYRQTLGQGPEFLTYFQNEAQLEKSRLLSDRFSAERPKGSFSTLEIQRTEQGDSAMYLCASSLLLAGGINEQFFGPGTRLTVL.

CDR3 in amino acids: CASSAGSGANVLTF. CDR3 in DNA: TGTGCCAGCAGCGCAGGCTCTGGGGCCAACGTCCTGACTTTC. The genes are TRBV9 and TRBJ2-6; D gene unclear. V was trimmed by 3 bases and J by 0 bases, leaving 4 bases between them. The CDR3 extends over 14 amino acids. Looked up from germline, CDR1 is SGDLS and CDR2 is YYNGEE.

V usage is TRBV28 and J usage is TRBJ2-7, with D hard to call. This CDR3 comprises 12 residues. Trimming shortened V by 5 bases and J by 9 bases, and 14 bases separated the two germline ends. CDR1 is MDHEN and CDR2 is SYDVKM in the germline V gene. The DNA of the CDR3 is TGTGCCAGCAGTCAGTATGGGCGTGTGCAGTACTTC. This sequence encodes CASSQYGRVQYF.

This clone was seen only a few times. The chain employs TRBV9 and TRBJ2-7; 7 positions match TRBD1. The CDR3 is 14 amino acids. Trimming at V came to 0 bases and at J to 4 bases, leaving 4 bases not matched to a gene. Germline values: CDR1 SGDLS, CDR2 YYNGEE. The CDR3 DNA reads TGTGCCAGCAGCGTAGAAGGGACAGAGTACGAGCAGTACTTC. It translates to CASSVEGTEYEQYF.

This rearrangement joins TRBV9 to TRBJ2-7; the match to TRBD2 covers 8 bases. Germline trimming cut 1 base from V and 9 bases from J; bases unmatched to any gene: 6. CDR3 size: 13 residues. Germline loops: CDR1 SGDLS, CDR2 YYNGEE. The CDR3 loop is CASSVSGGEVQYF. In DNA form, the CDR3 reads TGTGCCAGCAGCGTATCGGGAGGGGAGGTGCAGTACTTC.

V and J are TRBV5-1 and TRBJ1-1; 11 bases match TRBD1. V dropped 0 bases and J dropped 7; count of bases not matched to a gene: 8. This CDR3 contains 16 residues. CDR1 is SGHRS and CDR2 is YFSETQ in the germline V gene. CDR3 nucleotides: TGCGCCAGCAGCTTGGAGCCTGGACAGGGGGCGGGTGAAGCTTTCTTT. It codes for CASSLEPGQGAGEAFF. Together with reference TRBV5-1 and TRBJ1-1, the CDR3 gives the full variable domain: KAGVTQTPRYLIKTRGQQVTLSCSPISGHRSVSWYQQTPGQGLQFLFEYFSETQRNKGNFPGRFSGRQFSNSRSEMNVSTLELGDSALYLCASSLEPGQGAGEAFFGQGTRLTVV.

A few counts support this clone. The CDR3 region has the DNA TGTGCCAGCAGCTCCGGACAGACTGGAAACACCATATATTTT. Its protein product is CASSSGQTGNTIYF. The chain uses TRBV5-4 and TRBJ1-3; TRBD1 might be the D (6 bases). Germline-derived CDR1 and CDR2 are SGHNT and YYREEE (reference sequence). This CDR3 is built from 14 residues. Trimming shortened V by 3 bases and J by 2 bases, and 9 bases separated the two germline ends.

J is TRBJ1-4 and V is TRBV9; 7 bases are a match to TRBD1. The CDR3 is made up of 15 amino acids. Trimming took 1 base from V and 8 from J; bases not matched to a gene: 8. In germline, CDR1 is SGDLS, CDR2 YYNGEE. The CDR3 DNA sequence: TGTGCCAGCAGCGTATCGGACAGGATCTGGGAAAAACTGTTTTTT. Translation: CASSVSDRIWEKLFF.

The V gene is TRBV28, the J gene TRBJ1-1; D might be TRBD1 (5 bases). The germline V gene encodes CDR1 MDHEN and CDR2 SYDVKM. The CDR3 spans 16 residues. V lost 5 bases and J lost 5, with 21 bases in between. The CDR3 here is CASSKVIPAGKTEAFF. The CDR3 DNA is TGTGCCAGCAGTAAAGTTATCCCGGCAGGGAAGACTGAAGCTTTCTTT.

This chain connects TRBV28 to TRBJ2-3; the D is unclear. This CDR3 spans 14 amino acids. The germline V gene has CDR1 MDHEN and CDR2 SYDVKM. V was shortened by 2 bases and J by 0 bases, with 6 bases between the two germline ends. The CDR3 loop is CASSLTPSTDTQYF. Written as DNA, the CDR3 is TGTGCCAGCAGTTTAACCCCCAGCACAGATACGCAGTATTTT.

The J gene is TRBJ2-7, the V gene TRBV28; D not resolved. This CDR3 has 15 amino acids. V shed 2 bases and J shed 3 bases, with 14 bases lying between them. Germline V gene data show CDR1 as MDHEN and CDR2 as SYDVKM. As DNA, the CDR3 is TGTGCCAGCAGTTTAACGGACCCATGGGACTACGAGCAGTACTTC. Its protein product is CASSLTDPWDYEQYF. The full variable domain, rest sourced from reference TRBV28 and TRBJ2-7, is DVKVTQSSRYLVKRTGEKVFLECVQDMDHENMFWYRQDPGLGLRLIYFSYDVKMKEKGDIPEGYSVSREKKERFSLILESASTNQTSMYLCASSLTDPWDYEQYFGPGTRLTVT.

The chain has TRBV11-3 and TRBJ2-2, with TRBD2 as a possible D gene (5 bases). The V end was cut by 3 bases, the J end by 8 bases, with 10 bases between. Germline V gives CDR1 SGHNT, CDR2 YENEEA. The CDR3 extends over 13 amino acids. CDR3 DNA: TGTGCCAGCAGCTTCACCCGGGGAGGGGAGCTGTTTTTT. Translated: CASSFTRGGELFF.

As concerns this clone: Germline is not matched at one junction end, which may reflect a read error. V is TRBV19 and J is TRBJ1-5, with 11 bases fitting TRBD1. Germline CDR1 LNHDA, CDR2 SQIVND (reference sequence). The CDR3 extends over 17 amino acids. CDR3 in DNA: TGTGCCAGTAGTCAACGTACCGGGACAGGGGGGAATCGGCCCCAGCATTTT. It is translated as CASSQRTGTGGNRPQHF.

The CDR3 protein is CASSQDNRPHYGYTF. CDR3 nucleotides: TGTGCCAGCAGCCAAGATAACAGACCGCACTATGGCTACACCTTC. V is TRBV4-2 and J is TRBJ1-2; D unresolved. V lost 0 bases and J lost 3, with 11 bases in between. Germline V gene data show CDR1 as LGHNA and CDR2 as YNFKEQ. This CDR3 contains 15 residues.